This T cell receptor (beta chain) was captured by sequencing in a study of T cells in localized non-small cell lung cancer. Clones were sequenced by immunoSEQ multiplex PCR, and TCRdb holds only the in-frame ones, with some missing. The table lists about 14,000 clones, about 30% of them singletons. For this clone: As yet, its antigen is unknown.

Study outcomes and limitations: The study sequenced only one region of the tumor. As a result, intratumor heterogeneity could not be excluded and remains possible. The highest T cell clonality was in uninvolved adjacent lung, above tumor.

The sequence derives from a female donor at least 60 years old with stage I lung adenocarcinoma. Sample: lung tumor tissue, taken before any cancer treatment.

The CDR3 sequence is CASSIQGLPYSGNTIYF. For the CDR3, the DNA is TGTGCCAGTAGTATCCAGGGGCTCCCCTACTCTGGAAACACCATATATTTT. The chain employs TRBV19 and TRBJ1-3; tentatively, D is TRBD1 (6 bases). Between the trimmed V and J ends, which lost 3 bases and 0 bases, there was a span of 15 bases. The CDR3 is 17 amino acids. Germline V gene sequence: CDR1 LNHDA, CDR2 SQIVND (reference sequence). The full variable domain, completed using reference TRBV19 and TRBJ1-3, is DGGITQSPKYLFRKEGQNVTLSCEQNLNHDAMYWYRQDPGQGLRLIYYSQIVNDFQKGDIAEGYSVSREKKESFPLTVTSAQKNPTAFYLCASSIQGLPYSGNTIYFGEGSWLTVV.